This T cell receptor beta chain is from a study of blood T cell repertoires in COVID-19. Looking at the study overall: Sites across the United States, Italy and Spain contributed samples from acute and convalescent COVID-19. In each case, the material was cDNA or gDNA derived from T cells, B-cell-depleted T cells, or PBMCs.

Trimming removed 3 bases from V and 10 bases from J, with 19 bases in between. CDR1 is SNHLY and CDR2 is FYNNEI in the germline V gene. There are 15 residues in the CDR3. Per the original data handling: Reference gene primer amplification gave nucleated cell count estimates. TCRdb's copy holds only in-frame clones and misses some; the assay was immunoSEQ multiplex PCR. V, J and clone size reflect that table, while D and trimming were determined from the DNA. The sample has roughly 60,000 clones, 90% seen once; the top ten hold 9.1%. The rearrangement joins TRBV2 to TRBJ2-1, with a possible D match to TRBD1 (6 bases). The TCR originated in a woman aged 80 or over with active COVID-19. Source material: peripheral blood. The DNA of the CDR3 is TGTGCCAGCAGTGACCGGGGACAAAGGCAATACGAGCAGTTCTTC. Its translation is CASSDRGQRQYEQFF.